This T cell receptor beta chain emerged from a study of blood T cell repertoires in COVID-19. About the study: Both acute and convalescent COVID-19 samples were obtained from the United States, Italy and Spain.

The study drew participants aged roughly 18 to 89 years from approximately 23 US areas. Resolution of symptoms, clearance, or two negative PCRs was present in recovered Cohort 3 donors. This clone was detected once. From germline, CDR1 is SGHRS and CDR2 YFSETQ. V was pared by 2 bases and J by 6 bases, with 3 bases of the junction left unmatched. CDR3 length equals 15 residues. Libraries were prepared by immunoSEQ multiplex PCR; TCRdb keeps only in-frame clonotypes and omits some of them. The sample has 150,000 to 200,000 clones, about 85% seen once. J is TRBJ2-2 and V is TRBV5-1; 11 bases align to TRBD1. Material for sequencing was PBMCs or T cells enriched from blood (not recorded which). This clonotype originated in a woman aged 50 to 65 who had recovered from COVID-19. CDR3 sequence: CASSFRTGGPGELFF. CDR3 nucleotides: TGCGCCAGCAGCTTCAGGACAGGGGGCCCCGGGGAGCTGTTTTTT.